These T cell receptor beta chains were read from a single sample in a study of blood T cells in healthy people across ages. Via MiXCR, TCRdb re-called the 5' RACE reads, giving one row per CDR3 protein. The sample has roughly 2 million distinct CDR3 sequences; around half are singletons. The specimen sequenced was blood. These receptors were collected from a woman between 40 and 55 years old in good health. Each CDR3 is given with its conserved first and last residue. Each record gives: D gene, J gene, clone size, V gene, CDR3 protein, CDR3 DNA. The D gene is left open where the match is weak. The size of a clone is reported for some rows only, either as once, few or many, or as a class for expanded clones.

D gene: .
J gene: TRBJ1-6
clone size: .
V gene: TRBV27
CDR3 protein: CASSFKQLNSPLHF
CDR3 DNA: TGTGCCAGCAGTTTTAAACAGCTTAATTCACCCCTCCACTTT

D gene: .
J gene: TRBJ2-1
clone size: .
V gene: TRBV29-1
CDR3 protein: CSVGVLSRGEQFF
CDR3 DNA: TGCAGCGTTGGTGTCTTGTCGAGGGGTGAGCAGTTCTTC

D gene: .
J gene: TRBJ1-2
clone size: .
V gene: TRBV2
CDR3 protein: CASSPGPETYGYTF
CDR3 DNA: TGTGCGAGCAGCCCCGGGCCAGAAACCTATGGCTACACCTTC

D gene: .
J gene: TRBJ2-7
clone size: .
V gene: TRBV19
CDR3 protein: CASSNQVSYEQYF
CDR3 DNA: TGTGCCAGTAGTAATCAGGTCTCCTACGAGCAGTACTTC

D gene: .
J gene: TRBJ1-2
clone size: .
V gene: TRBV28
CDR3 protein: CASSLGGDNYGYTF
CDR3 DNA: TGTGCCAGCAGTTTGGGGGGGGATAACTATGGCTACACCTTC

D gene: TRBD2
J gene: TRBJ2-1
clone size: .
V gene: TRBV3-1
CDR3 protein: CASSQAGGIQETQFF
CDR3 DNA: TGTGCCAGCAGCCAAGCCGGGGGGATACAAGAGACCCAGTTCTTC

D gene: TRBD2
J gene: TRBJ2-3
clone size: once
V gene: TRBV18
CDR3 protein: CASSPIWPSGVTDTQYF
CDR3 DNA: TGTGCCAGCTCACCAATATGGCCTAGCGGGGTCACAGATACGCAGTATTTT

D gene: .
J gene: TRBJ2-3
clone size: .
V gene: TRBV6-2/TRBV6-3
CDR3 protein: CASSNSPVTQYF
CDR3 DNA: TGTGCCAGCAGTAACTCCCCGGTTACGCAGTATTTT

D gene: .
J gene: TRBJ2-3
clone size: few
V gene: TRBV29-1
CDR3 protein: CSVEDPWVRTQYF
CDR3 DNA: TGCAGCGTTGAAGATCCTTGGGTTAGGACGCAGTATTTT

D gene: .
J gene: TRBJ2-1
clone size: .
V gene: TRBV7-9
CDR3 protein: CASSVAAPYNEQFF
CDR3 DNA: TGTGCCAGCAGCGTAGCGGCACCCTACAATGAGCAGTTCTTC

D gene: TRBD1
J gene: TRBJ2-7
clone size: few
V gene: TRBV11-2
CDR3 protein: CASSHPDRGTYEQYF
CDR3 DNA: TGTGCCAGCAGCCACCCAGACAGGGGGACCTACGAGCAGTACTTC

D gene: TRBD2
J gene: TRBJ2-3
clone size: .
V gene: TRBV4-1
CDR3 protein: CASSRLAGETDTQYF
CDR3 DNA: TGCGCCAGCAGTCGACTAGCGGGGGAAACAGATACGCAGTATTTT

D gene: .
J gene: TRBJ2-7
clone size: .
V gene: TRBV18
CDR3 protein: CASSTPGKGFYEQYF
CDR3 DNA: TGTGCCAGCTCCACTCCAGGGAAAGGCTTCTACGAGCAGTACTTC

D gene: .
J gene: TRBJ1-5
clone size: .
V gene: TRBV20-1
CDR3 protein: CSVPNEAYSNQPQHF
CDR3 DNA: TGCAGCGTCCCTAACGAAGCTTATAGCAATCAGCCCCAGCATTTT

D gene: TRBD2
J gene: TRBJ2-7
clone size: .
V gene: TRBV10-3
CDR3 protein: CAISDRTSGKSLSYEQYF
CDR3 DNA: TGTGCCATCAGTGATAGGACTAGCGGCAAATCGCTCTCCTACGAGCAGTACTTC

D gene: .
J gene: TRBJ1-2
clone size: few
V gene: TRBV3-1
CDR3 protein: CASSQTGGLFYGYTF
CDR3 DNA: TGTGCCAGCAGCCAGACGGGAGGGCTTTTCTATGGCTACACCTTC

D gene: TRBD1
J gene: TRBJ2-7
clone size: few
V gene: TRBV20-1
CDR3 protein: CSARQGVAYEQYF
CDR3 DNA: TGCAGTGCTAGACAGGGGGTTGCCTACGAGCAGTACTTC